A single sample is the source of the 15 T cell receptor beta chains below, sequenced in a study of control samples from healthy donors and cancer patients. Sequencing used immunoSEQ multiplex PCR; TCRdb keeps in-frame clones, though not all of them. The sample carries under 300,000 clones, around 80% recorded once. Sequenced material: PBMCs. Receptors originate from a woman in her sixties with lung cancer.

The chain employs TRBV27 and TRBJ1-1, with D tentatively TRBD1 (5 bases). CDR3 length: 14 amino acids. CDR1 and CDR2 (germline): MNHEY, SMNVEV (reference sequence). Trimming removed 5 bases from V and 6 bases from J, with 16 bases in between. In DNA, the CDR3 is TGTGCCAGCAGTCGTCGGGACCCTTCGGCTGAAGCTTTCTTT. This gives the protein CASSRRDPSAEAFF.

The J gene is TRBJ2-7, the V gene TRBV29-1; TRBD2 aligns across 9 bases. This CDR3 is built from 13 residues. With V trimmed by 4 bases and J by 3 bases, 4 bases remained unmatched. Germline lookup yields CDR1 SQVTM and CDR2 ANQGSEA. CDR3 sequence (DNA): TGCAGCGTTGCCGGGACTAGCAACTACGAGCAGTACTTC. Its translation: CSVAGTSNYEQYF.

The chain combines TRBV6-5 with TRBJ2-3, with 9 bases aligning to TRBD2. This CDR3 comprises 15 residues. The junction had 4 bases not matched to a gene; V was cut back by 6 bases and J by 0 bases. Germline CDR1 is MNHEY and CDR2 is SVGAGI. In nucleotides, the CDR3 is TGTGCCAGCAGCCTAACTAGCGGGAGCACAGATACGCAGTATTTT. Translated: CASSLTSGSTDTQYF.

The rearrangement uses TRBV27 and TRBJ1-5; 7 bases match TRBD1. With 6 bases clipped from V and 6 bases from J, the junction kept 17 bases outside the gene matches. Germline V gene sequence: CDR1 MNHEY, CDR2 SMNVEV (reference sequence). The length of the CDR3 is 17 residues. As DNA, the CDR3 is TGTGCCAGCAGCCTATCGCCGACAGGGTGGGATTTTCAGCCCCAGCATTTT. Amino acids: CASSLSPTGWDFQPQHF.

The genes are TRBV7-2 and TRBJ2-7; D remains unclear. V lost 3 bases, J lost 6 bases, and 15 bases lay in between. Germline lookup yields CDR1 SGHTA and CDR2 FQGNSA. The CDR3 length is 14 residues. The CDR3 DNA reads TGTGCCAGCAGCTTTGGGCAGGCCGGCTTCGAGCAGTACTTC. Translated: CASSFGQAGFEQYF.

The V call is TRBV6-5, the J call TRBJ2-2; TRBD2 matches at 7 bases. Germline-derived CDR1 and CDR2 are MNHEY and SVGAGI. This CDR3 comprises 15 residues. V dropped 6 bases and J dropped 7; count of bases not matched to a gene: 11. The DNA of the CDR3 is TGTGCCAGCAGGGGGAGGACTAGGTCTGACGGGGAGCTGTTTTTT. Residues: CASRGRTRSDGELFF.

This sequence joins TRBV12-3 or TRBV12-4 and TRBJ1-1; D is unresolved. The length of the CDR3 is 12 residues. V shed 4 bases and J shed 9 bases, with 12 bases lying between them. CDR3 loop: CASSSPTEKAFF. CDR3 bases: TGTGCCAGCAGTTCACCGACGGAAAAAGCTTTCTTT.

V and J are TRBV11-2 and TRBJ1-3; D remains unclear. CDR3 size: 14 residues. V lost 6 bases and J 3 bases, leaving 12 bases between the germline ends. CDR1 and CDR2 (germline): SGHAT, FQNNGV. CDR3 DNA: TGTGCCAGCAGGATCGGGGTTCGTGGAAACACCATATATTTT. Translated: CASRIGVRGNTIYF.

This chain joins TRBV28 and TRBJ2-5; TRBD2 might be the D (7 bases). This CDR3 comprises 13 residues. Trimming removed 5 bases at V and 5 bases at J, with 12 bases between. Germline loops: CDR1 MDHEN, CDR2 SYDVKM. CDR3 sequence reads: CASSRGGSETQYF. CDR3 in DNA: TGTGCCAGCAGTAGGGGGGGTTCTGAGACCCAGTACTTC.

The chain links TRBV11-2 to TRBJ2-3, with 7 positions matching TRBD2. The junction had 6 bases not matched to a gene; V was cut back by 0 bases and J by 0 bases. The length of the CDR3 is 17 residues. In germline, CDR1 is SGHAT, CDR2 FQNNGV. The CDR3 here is CASSLDRWGGSTDTQYF. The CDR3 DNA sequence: TGTGCCAGCAGCTTAGACCGGTGGGGGGGTAGCACAGATACGCAGTATTTT. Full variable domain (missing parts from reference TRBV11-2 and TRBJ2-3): EAGVAQSPRYKIIEKRQSVAFWCNPISGHATLYWYQQILGQGPKLLIQFQNNGVVDDSQLPKDRFSAERLKGVDSTLKIQPAKLEDSAVYLCASSLDRWGGSTDTQYFGPGTRLTVL.

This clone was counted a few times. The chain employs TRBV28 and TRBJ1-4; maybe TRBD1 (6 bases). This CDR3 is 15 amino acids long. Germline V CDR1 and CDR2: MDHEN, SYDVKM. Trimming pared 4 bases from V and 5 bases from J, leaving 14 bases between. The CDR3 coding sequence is TGTGCCAGCAGTTCCCCTGAAGGGGGGAATGAAAAACTGTTTTTT. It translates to CASSSPEGGNEKLFF. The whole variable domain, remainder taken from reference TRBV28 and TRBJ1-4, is DVKVTQSSRYLVKRTGEKVFLECVQDMDHENMFWYRQDPGLGLRLIYFSYDVKMKEKGDIPEGYSVSREKKERFSLILESASTNQTSMYLCASSSPEGGNEKLFFGSGTQLSVL.

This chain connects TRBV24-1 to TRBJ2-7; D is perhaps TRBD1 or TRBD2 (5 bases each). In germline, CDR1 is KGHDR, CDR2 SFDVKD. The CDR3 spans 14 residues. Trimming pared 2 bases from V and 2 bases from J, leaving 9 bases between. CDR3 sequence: CATSDSGSPYEQYF. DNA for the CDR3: TGTGCCACCAGTGATTCAGGGAGTCCCTACGAGCAGTACTTC.

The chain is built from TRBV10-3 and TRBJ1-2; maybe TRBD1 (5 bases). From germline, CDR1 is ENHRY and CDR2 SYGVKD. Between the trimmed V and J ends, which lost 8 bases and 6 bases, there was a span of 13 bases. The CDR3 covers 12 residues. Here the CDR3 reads CAISIDRNGYTF. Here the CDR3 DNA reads TGTGCCATCTCGATAGACAGAAATGGCTACACCTTC.

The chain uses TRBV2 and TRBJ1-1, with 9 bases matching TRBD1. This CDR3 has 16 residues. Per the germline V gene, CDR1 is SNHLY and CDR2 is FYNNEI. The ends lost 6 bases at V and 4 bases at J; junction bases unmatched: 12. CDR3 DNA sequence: TGTGCCAGCAGGGAGATTCTGACAGGGGGTCGCACTGAAGCTTTCTTT. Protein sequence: CASREILTGGRTEAFF.

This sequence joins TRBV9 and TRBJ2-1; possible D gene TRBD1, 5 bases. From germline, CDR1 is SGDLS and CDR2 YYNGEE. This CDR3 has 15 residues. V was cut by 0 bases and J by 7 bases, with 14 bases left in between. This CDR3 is CASSVGSPRGNEQFF. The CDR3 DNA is TGTGCCAGCAGCGTAGGTTCGCCTAGGGGAAATGAGCAGTTCTTC.